This passage covers 17 T cell receptor beta chains from one sample sequenced in a study of blood T cells in healthy people across ages. Primers used in a second PCR of roughly 7 to 11 cycles were a sample-barcoded 5' primer and a J-beta primer mix. Each CDR3 protein is one row after TCRdb ran MiXCR on the 5' RACE reads. The sample has around 1.1 million distinct CDR3 sequences; roughly two fifths are singletons. The specimen was blood. The source of these receptors is a man aged 18 to 29 in good health.

The rearrangement uses TRBV12-3 or TRBV12-4 and TRBJ2-4; D is unclear. The CDR3 loop spans 16 amino acids. The V end lost 3 bases, the J end lost 7 bases, and 19 bases lay between the germline ends. The CDR3 loop is CASSFSPGRNFNIQYF. CDR3 bases: TGTGCCAGCAGTTTCTCCCCGGGCCGGAACTTTAACATTCAGTACTTC.

This chain connects TRBV20-1 to TRBJ1-2; D is possibly TRBD1 (5 bases). This CDR3 is 13 amino acids long. Between the trimmed V and J ends, which lost 6 bases and 8 bases, there was a span of 19 bases. Germline CDR1 is DFQATT and CDR2 is SNEGSKA (reference sequence). As DNA, the CDR3 is TGCAGTGCAAAAGGGGACTCTTCGACCGGCTACACCTTC. It is translated as CSAKGDSSTGYTF.

This clonotype appeared many times. The rearrangement uses TRBV25-1 and TRBJ1-2; D remains unclear. Trimming took off 3 bases at V and 4 bases at J, with 15 bases between the two ends. In germline, CDR1 is MGHDK, CDR2 SYGVNS. CDR3 length: 15 residues. Written as DNA, the CDR3 is TGTGCCAGCAGTGACCCCTCACTGGGAGTCTATGGCTACACCTTC. Encoded protein: CASSDPSLGVYGYTF.

This chain uses TRBV27 with TRBJ2-3; the match to TRBD2 covers 10 bases. This CDR3 is built from 15 residues. CDR1 is MNHEY, CDR2 SMNVEV, per germline (reference sequence). J lost 4 bases, V lost 3 bases, and 4 bases had no gene match. CDR3 amino acids: CASSLRTSGADTQYF. CDR3 nucleotide sequence: TGTGCCAGCAGTTTGAGGACTAGCGGCGCAGATACGCAGTATTTT.

This clonotype appeared a few times. The rearrangement joins TRBV7-9 to TRBJ2-1, with D possibly being TRBD1 (6 bases). CDR1 and CDR2 from the germline V gene are SEHNR and FQNEAQ (reference sequence). V shed 2 bases and J shed 4 bases, with 15 bases lying between them. The CDR3 has 16 residues. The CDR3 here is CASSLSSRGGYNEQFF. The CDR3 coding sequence is TGTGCCAGCAGCTTAAGCAGCAGGGGTGGGTACAATGAGCAGTTCTTC.

The chain combines TRBV9 with TRBJ2-1; 8 nucleotides line up with TRBD1. This CDR3 has 15 residues. The germline V gene has CDR1 SGDLS and CDR2 YYNGEE. V shed 3 bases, J shed 7 bases, and the junction held 9 bases outside the gene matches. The CDR3 sequence is CASSAGRGRLNEQFF. The DNA for the CDR3 is TGTGCCAGCAGCGCTGGCAGGGGGCGTTTGAATGAGCAGTTCTTC.

The chain employs TRBV29-1 and TRBJ1-1; D may be TRBD1 (5 bases). The CDR3 totals 15 residues. V lost 5 bases and J 1 base, leaving 17 bases between the germline ends. Germline V gene sequence: CDR1 SQVTM, CDR2 ANQGSEA. The CDR3 DNA follows: TGCAGCGTTACGGGGGATCGGGGAGGGAACACTGAAGCTTTCTTT. As protein: CSVTGDRGGNTEAFF.

V usage is TRBV20-1 and J usage is TRBJ2-4; D gene ambiguous. The CDR3 contains 13 residues. The V and J ends lost 6 bases and 8 bases respectively, with 17 bases between them. Germline values: CDR1 DFQATT, CDR2 SNEGSKA (reference sequence). As DNA, the CDR3 is TGCAGTGCCCGACCTGCCAGCGAGGACATTCAGTACTTC. It yields the protein CSARPASEDIQYF.

This clonotype was observed a handful of times. CDR3 DNA: TGCGCCAGCAGCCAAGATCTGGGACAGGTTTTCCCAGATACGCAGTATTTT. This gives the protein CASSQDLGQVFPDTQYF. This chain links TRBV4-3 with TRBJ2-3; TRBD1 agrees at 8 bases. V shed 0 bases and J 4 bases; nucleotides not matched to a gene: 9. The CDR3 runs 17 residues. Per the germline V gene, CDR1 is LGHNA and CDR2 is YSLEER.

This chain connects TRBV27 to TRBJ1-1; no clear D gene. Germline loops: CDR1 MNHEY, CDR2 SMNVEV (reference sequence). This CDR3 spans 14 amino acids. V was trimmed by 3 bases and J by 1 base, leaving 9 bases between them. CDR3 residues: CASSFVGRNTEAFF. Here the CDR3 DNA reads TGTGCCAGCAGTTTCGTAGGAAGGAACACTGAAGCTTTCTTT.

The chain employs TRBV20-1 and TRBJ1-2; D unresolved. CDR1 is DFQATT, CDR2 SNEGSKA, per germline (reference sequence). The CDR3 is 13 amino acids. V was clipped by 0 bases and J by 4 bases, with 9 bases between them. CDR3 sequence: CSARDGTFYGYTF. CDR3 in DNA: TGCAGTGCTAGAGATGGAACGTTCTATGGCTACACCTTC.

This clonotype was found a few times. At one boundary the junction diverges from the germline segment, which might be a read error. The chain combines TRBV11-1 with TRBJ1-4; D remains ambiguous. Germline V lookup: CDR1 SGHAT, CDR2 FQDESV (reference sequence). The CDR3 spans 11 residues. DNA for the CDR3: TGTGCCAGCGGCCAGGATGAAAGACTGTTTTTT. It translates to CASGQDERLFF.

The rearrangement uses TRBV19 and TRBJ2-1, with D hard to call. This CDR3 contains 15 residues. V lost 6 bases to trimming and J lost 4 bases, with 16 bases between them. Germline loops: CDR1 LNHDA, CDR2 SQIVND (reference sequence). The CDR3 region is CASRGTDLLYNEQFF. For the CDR3, the DNA is TGTGCCAGTAGGGGAACGGACCTACTATACAATGAGCAGTTCTTC.

The V call is TRBV6-1, the J call TRBJ1-6; no clear D gene. Deletions cut 1 base from V and 2 bases from J, with 12 bases between. The CDR3 contains 17 residues. The V gene's germline CDR1 is MNHNS and CDR2 SASEGT. CDR3 region: CASSEVPTGTYNSPLHF. CDR3 in DNA: TGTGCCAGCAGTGAAGTCCCCACGGGGACCTATAATTCACCCCTCCACTTT.

There are a few counts of this clonotype. The CDR3 DNA sequence: TGTGCCAGCAGGGACCCTGGGCAGGTCACAGATACGCAGTATTTT. Encoded protein: CASRDPGQVTDTQYF. The chain uses TRBV6-1 and TRBJ2-3; D is ambiguous. This CDR3 is built from 15 residues. The ends were cut back, 6 bases at V and 2 bases at J, with 15 bases in the middle. Germline values: CDR1 MNHNS, CDR2 SASEGT.

This clonotype has ten or more counts. The chain has TRBV25-1 and TRBJ1-1; D unresolved. This CDR3 is 16 amino acids long. Trimming removed 3 bases at V and 4 bases at J, with 18 bases between. Germline CDR1 is MGHDK and CDR2 is SYGVNS. The CDR3 DNA reads as TGTGCCAGCAGTGATTCCCTTGGAGAGGGAGCCACTGAAGCTTTCTTT. Its translation is CASSDSLGEGATEAFF.

This clonotype showed up just a few times. This rearrangement joins TRBV20-1 to TRBJ2-1; D possibly corresponds to TRBD1 (7 bases). CDR3 size: 15 residues. The V gene lost 3 bases and the J gene lost 5 bases, with 17 bases spanning the gap. The germline V gene encodes CDR1 DFQATT and CDR2 SNEGSKA (reference sequence). CDR3 nucleotide sequence: TGCAGTGCTAGGGGGGGCGGGACAGTAAACAATGAGCAGTTCTTC. Translated: CSARGGGTVNNEQFF.